These T cell receptor beta chains were read from a single sample in a study of T cells in Graves' hyperthyroidism and ophthalmopathy. A single record per CDR3 protein comes from TCRdb applying MiXCR to the multiplex PCR reads. The data hold more than 350,000 distinct CDR3 sequences, with over 12% observed a single time. The sequenced sample was blood. Receptors originate from a woman aged 60-75 years with Graves' ophthalmopathy. CDR3s include the opening cysteine and the closing phenylalanine or tryptophan. The D gene is left open where the match is weak. Part of the rows lack a size; the others show once, few, many or a class for expanded clones.

D gene	J gene	clone size	V gene	CDR3 DNA	CDR3 protein
-	TRBJ2-7	many	TRBV9	TGTGCCAGCAGCGTAGAACCAACGAGCTCCTACGAGCAGTACTTC	CASSVEPTSSYEQYF
-	TRBJ2-5	-	TRBV20-1	TGCAGTGCTAACCCCCTCCAGGGGGGGGTGGGAGAGACCCAGTACTTC	CSANPLQGGVGETQYF
TRBD1	TRBJ2-7	few	TRBV28	TGTGCCAGCAGATCGGGACAGGTCAACTACGAGCAGTACTTC	CASRSGQVNYEQYF
TRBD2	TRBJ2-3	-	TRBV7-2	TGTGCCAGCAGCTTATCCCCGCCCTGGGCGGGAGAAGGGAGTACGCAGTATTTT	CASSLSPPWAGEGSTQYF
-	TRBJ2-1	many	TRBV28	TGTGCCTCCGAGAGCGGGTATCCCGATGAGCAGTTCTTC	CASESGYPDEQFF
-	TRBJ2-2	few	TRBV4-1	TGCGCCAGCAGCTACACCCCCAGGGGGGAGCCGAACACCGGGGAGCTGTTTTTT	CASSYTPRGEPNTGELFF
TRBD2	TRBJ2-1	few	TRBV19	TGTGCCAGTAGTATAGATCTACTAGCGTACAATGAGCAGTTCTTC	CASSIDLLAYNEQFF
TRBD1	TRBJ1-1	many	TRBV28	TGTGCCAGCAGTTTGCCGGACAGGGGTATTGTCACTGAAGCTTTCTTT	CASSLPDRGIVTEAFF
-	TRBJ2-1	many	TRBV20-1	TGCAGTGCCCGTAGAGGACAACAGACCTACAATGAGCAGTTCTTC	CSARRGQQTYNEQFF
TRBD2	TRBJ2-7	many	TRBV11-1	TGTGCCAGCAGCCCACGGACTAGCGGGGGGCCCTACGAGCAGTACTTC	CASSPRTSGGPYEQYF